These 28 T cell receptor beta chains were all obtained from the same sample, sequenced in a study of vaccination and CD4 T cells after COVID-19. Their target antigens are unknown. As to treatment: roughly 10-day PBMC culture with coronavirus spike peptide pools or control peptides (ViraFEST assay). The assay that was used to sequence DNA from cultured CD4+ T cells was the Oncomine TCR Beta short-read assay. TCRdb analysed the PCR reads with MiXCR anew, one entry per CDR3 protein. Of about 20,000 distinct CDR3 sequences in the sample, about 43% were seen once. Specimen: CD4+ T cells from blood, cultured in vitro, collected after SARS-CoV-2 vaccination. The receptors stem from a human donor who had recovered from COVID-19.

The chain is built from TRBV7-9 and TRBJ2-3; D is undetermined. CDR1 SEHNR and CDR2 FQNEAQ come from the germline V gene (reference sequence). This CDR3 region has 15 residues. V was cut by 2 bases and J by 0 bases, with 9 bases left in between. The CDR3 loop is CASSLRGRSTDTQYF. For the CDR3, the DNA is TGTGCCAGCAGCTTACGCGGCAGGAGCACAGATACGCAGTATTTT.

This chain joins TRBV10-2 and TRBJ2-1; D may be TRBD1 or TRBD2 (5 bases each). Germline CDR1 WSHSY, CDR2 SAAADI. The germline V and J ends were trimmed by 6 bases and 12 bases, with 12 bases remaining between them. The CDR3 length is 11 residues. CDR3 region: CASRQGVGQFF. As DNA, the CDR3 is TGCGCCAGCAGGCAGGGAGTTGGGCAGTTCTTC.

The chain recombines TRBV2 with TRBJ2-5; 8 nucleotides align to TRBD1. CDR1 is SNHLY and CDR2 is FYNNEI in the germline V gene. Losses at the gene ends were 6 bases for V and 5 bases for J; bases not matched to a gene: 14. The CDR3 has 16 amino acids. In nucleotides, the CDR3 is TGTGCCAGCAGGCCCGGTCGGCAGGGGGCTTGGGAGACCCAGTACTTC. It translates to CASRPGRQGAWETQYF. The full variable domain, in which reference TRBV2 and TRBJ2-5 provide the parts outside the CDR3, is EPEVTQTPSHQVTQMGQEVILRCVPISNHLYFYWYRQILGQKVEFLVSFYNNEISEKSEIFDDQFSVERPDGSNFTLKIRSTKLEDSAMYFCASRPGRQGAWETQYFGPGTRLLVL.

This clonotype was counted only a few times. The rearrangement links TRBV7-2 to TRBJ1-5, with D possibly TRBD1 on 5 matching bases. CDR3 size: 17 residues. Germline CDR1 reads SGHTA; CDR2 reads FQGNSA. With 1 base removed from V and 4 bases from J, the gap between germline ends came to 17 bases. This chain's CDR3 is CASSLEFSLRENQPQHF. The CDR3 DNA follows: TGTGCCAGCAGCTTAGAGTTCTCCCTCAGGGAAAATCAGCCCCAGCATTTT.

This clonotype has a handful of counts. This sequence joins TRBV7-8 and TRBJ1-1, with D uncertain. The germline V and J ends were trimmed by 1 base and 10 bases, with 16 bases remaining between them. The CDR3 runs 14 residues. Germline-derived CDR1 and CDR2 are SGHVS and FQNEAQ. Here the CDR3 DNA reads TGTGCCAGCAGCTTAGGGGGTCCCGATAGCGCAGCTTTCTTT. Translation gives CASSLGGPDSAAFF.

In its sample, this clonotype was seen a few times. Here the CDR3 reads CATTGGLVNQPQHF. As DNA, the CDR3 is TGTGCGACTACCGGGGGGCTGGTCAATCAGCCCCAGCATTTT. This chain connects TRBV19 to TRBJ1-5; D may be TRBD1 (6 bases). The germline V gene encodes CDR1 LNHDA and CDR2 SQIVND (reference sequence). The CDR3 sequence is 14 residues long.

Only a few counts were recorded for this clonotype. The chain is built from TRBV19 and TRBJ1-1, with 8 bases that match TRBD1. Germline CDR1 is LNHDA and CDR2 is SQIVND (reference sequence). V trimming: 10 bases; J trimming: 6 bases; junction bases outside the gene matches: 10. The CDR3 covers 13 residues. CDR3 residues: CANRQGIMSEAFF. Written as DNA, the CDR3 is TGTGCCAATAGACAGGGGATAATGTCTGAAGCTTTCTTT.

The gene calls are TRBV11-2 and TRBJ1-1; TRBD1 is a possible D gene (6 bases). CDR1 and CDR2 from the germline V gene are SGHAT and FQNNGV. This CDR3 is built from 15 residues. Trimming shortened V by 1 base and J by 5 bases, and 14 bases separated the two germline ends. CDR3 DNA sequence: TGTGCCAGCAGCTTAGTGGGCAGGGGTTATACTGAAGCTTTCTTT. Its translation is CASSLVGRGYTEAFF.

CDR3 loop: CASSDLLGYGYTF. The CDR3 nucleotides read TGCGCCAGCAGTGACCTGTTGGGGTATGGCTACACCTTC. V is TRBV10-2 and J is TRBJ1-2; D not resolved. The CDR3 runs to 13 residues. Trimming shortened V by 3 bases and J by 5 bases, and 10 bases separated the two germline ends. CDR1 is WSHSY, CDR2 SAAADI, per germline.

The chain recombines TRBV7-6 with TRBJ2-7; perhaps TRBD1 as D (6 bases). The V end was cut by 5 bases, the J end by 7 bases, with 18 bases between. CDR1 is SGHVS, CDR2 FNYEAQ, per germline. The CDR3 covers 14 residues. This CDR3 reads CASSLNLGQAEQYF. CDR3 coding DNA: TGTGCCAGCAGCCTAAACTTGGGACAAGCAGAGCAGTACTTC.

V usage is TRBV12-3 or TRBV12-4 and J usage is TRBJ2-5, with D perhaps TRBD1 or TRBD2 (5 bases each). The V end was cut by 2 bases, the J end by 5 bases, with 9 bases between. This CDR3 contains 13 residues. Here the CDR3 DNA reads TGTGCCAGCAGTTTAACGGGGCTGGAGACCCAGTACTTC. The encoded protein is CASSLTGLETQYF.

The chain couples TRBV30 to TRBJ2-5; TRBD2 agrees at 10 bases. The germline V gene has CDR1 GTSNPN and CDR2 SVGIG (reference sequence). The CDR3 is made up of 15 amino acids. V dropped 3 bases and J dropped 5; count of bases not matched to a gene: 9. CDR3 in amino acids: CAWSDTSGGDETQYF. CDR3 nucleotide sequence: TGTGCCTGGAGCGATACCAGCGGGGGGGATGAGACCCAGTACTTC.

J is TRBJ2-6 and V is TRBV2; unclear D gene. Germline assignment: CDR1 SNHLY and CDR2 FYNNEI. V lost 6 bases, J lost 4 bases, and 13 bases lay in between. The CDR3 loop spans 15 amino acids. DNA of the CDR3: TGTGCCAGCAGCTTAGGCGGATCCGGGGCCAACGTCCTGACTTTC. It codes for CASSLGGSGANVLTF.

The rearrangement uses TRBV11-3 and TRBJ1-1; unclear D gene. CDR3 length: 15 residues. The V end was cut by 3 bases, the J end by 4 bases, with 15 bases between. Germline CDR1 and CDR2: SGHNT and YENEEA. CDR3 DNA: TGTGCCAGCAGCTTTTCAAGTAACCCCTCCACTGAAGCTTTCTTT. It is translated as CASSFSSNPSTEAFF.

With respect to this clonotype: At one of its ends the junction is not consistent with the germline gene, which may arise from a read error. The CDR3 loop reads CSASDTIGSNQPRHF. The CDR3 DNA sequence: TGCAGTGCTTCAGACACCATAGGAAGCAATCAGCCCCGGCATTTT. The chain employs TRBV20-1 and TRBJ1-5; D is uncertain. CDR1 and CDR2 from the germline V gene are DFQATT and SNEGSKA (reference sequence). There are 15 residues in the CDR3.

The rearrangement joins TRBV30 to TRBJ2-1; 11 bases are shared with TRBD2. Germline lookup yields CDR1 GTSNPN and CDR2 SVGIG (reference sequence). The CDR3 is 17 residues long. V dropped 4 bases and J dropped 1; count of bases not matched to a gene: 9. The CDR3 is CAWTSGGTAWSYNEQFF. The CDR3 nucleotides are TGTGCCTGGACTAGCGGGGGGACGGCTTGGTCCTACAATGAGCAGTTCTTC.

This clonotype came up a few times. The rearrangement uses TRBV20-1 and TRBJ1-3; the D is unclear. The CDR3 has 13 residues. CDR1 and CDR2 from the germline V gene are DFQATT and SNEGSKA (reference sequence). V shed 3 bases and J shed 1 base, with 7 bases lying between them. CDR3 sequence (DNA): TGCAGTGCTAGTCGGGGATCTGGAAACACCATATATTTT. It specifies CSASRGSGNTIYF.

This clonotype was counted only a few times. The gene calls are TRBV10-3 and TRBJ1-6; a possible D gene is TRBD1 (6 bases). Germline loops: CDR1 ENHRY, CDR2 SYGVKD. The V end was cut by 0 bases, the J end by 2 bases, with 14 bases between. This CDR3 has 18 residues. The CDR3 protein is CAISESSSGGPYNSPLHF. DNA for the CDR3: TGTGCCATCAGTGAGTCGTCGTCCGGGGGCCCCTATAATTCACCCCTCCACTTT.

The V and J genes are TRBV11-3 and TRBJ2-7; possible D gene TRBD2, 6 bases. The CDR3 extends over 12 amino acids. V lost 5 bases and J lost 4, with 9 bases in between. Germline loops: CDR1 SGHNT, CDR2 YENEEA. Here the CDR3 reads CASSGTGYEQYF. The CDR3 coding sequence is TGTGCCAGCAGCGGGACTGGTTACGAGCAGTACTTC.

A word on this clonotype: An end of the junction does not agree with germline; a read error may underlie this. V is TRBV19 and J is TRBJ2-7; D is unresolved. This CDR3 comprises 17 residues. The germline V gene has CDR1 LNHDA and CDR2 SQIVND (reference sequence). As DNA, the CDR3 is TGTGCCAGTAGTACCTCCCCCTCAGACGCCCGCTCCAACGAGCAGTACTTC. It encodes CASSTSPSDARSNEQYF.

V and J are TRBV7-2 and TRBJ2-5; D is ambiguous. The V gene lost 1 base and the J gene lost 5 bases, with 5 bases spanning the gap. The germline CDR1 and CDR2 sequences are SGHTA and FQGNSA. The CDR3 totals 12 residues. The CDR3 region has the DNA TGTGCCAGCAGCTTAGTAGAGGAGACCCAGTACTTC. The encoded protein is CASSLVEETQYF.

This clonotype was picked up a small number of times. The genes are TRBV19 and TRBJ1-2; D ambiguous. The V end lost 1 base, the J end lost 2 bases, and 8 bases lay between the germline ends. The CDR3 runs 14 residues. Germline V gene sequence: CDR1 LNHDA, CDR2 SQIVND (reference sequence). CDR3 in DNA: TGTGCCAGTAGTATAGGTGCGGACAACTATGGCTACACCTTC. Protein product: CASSIGADNYGYTF.

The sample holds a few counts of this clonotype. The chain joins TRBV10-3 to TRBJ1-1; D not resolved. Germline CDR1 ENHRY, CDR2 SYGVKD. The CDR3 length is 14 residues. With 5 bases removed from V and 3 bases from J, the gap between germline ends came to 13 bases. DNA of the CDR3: TGTGCCATCAGTCCCGGTCCGTCCGACACTGAAGCTTTCTTT. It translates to CAISPGPSDTEAFF.

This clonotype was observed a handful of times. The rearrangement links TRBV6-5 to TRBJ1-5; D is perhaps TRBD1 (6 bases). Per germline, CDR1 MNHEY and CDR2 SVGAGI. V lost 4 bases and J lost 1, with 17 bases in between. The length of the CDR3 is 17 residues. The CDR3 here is CASSSAQGSESNQPQHF. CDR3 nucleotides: TGTGCCAGCAGTTCCGCACAGGGATCGGAAAGCAATCAGCCCCAGCATTTT.

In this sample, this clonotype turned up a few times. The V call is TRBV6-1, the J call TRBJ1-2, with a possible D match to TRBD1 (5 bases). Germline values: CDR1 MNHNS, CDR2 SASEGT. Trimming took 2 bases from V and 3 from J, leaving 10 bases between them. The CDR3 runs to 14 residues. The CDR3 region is CASSEPGRDYGYTF. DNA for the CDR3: TGTGCCAGCAGTGAACCAGGGCGGGACTATGGCTACACCTTC.

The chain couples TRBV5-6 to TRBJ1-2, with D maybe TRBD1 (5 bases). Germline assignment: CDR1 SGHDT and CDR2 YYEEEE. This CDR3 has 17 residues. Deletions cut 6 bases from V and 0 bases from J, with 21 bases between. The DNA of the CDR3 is TGTGCCAGCATCGAATGGCCCGAGGGGTTCCCTAACTATGGCTACACCTTC. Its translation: CASIEWPEGFPNYGYTF.

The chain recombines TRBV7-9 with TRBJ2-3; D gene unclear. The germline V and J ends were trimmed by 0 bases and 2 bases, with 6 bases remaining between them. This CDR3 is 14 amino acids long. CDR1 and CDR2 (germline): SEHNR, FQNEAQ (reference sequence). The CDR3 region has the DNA TGTGCCAGCAGCTTAGCTCTTCCCACAGATACGCAGTATTTT. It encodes CASSLALPTDTQYF.

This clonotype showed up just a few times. The CDR3: CSARDGRPRGEQYF. The DNA of the CDR3 is TGCAGTGCTAGAGACGGCAGGCCTCGGGGCGAGCAGTACTTC. This chain joins TRBV20-1 and TRBJ2-7; D possibly corresponds to TRBD2 (5 bases). Trimming removed 0 bases at V and 6 bases at J, with 15 bases between. The germline gives CDR1 DFQATT, CDR2 SNEGSKA (reference sequence). The CDR3 extends over 14 amino acids.